This paragraph reports one T cell receptor beta chain. This specimen belongs to a study of blood T cell dynamics during melanoma immunotherapy. As for the study in general: Metastatic melanoma patients received first-line pembrolizumab or nivolumab plus ipilimumab.

Time point denoted: week 3, after first cycle of checkpoint inhibitor. A fixed DNA input of around 0.35 ug was used per bulk PBMC sample. Measured with immunoSEQ multiplex PCR; TCRdb has only the in-frame clones, and not every one. The table includes about 7,800 clones, 87% detected once. Germline assignment: CDR1 KGHSY and CDR2 FQNENV. This CDR3 has 15 residues. Between the trimmed V and J ends, which lost 1 base and 5 bases, there was a span of 15 bases. Specimen: blood, collected from a patient treated with checkpoint blockade. The rearrangement uses TRBV16 and TRBJ2-7, with D possibly being TRBD2 (7 bases). The clonotype comes from a human donor with melanoma. CDR3 region: CASSQFGEGGDEQYF. The CDR3 bases are TGTGCCAGCAGCCAATTCGGAGAGGGGGGGGACGAGCAGTACTTC. Looking up the rest from reference TRBV16 and TRBJ2-7 gives the full variable domain: GEEVAQTPKHLVRGEGQKAKLYCAPIKGHSYVFWYQQVLKNEFKFLISFQNENVFDETGMPKERFSAKCLPNSPCSLEIQATKLEDSAVYFCASSQFGEGGDEQYFGPGTRLTVT.